Shown below are 22 T cell receptor beta chains from a single sample sequenced in a study of shared clonotypes between healthy human individuals. Terminally differentiated effector memory CD45RA+ cells were excluded by CCR7 positive selection of CD45RO-negative cells. Generated by immunoSEQ multiplex PCR, the TCRdb table keeps only in-frame clones and is missing some. The top ten hold 0.09% to 0.13% of the sample, which has nearly 600,000 clones, about 95% seen once. Sequencing was carried out using naive CD8+ T cells sorted from blood. These receptors came from a woman in her thirties in good health.

The rearrangement links TRBV10-2 to TRBJ2-7; 8 bases are a match to TRBD2. V dropped 6 bases and J dropped 5; count of bases not matched to a gene: 18. This CDR3 has 17 amino acids. In germline, CDR1 is WSHSY, CDR2 SAAADI. The CDR3 nucleotides read TGCGCCAGCAGGCAGAGGACCGGGGGGGGGAGAGACCACGAGCAGTACTTC. Translating it yields CASRQRTGGGRDHEQYF.

The chain is built from TRBV7-9 and TRBJ1-4, with unresolved D. Germline CDR1 SEHNR, CDR2 FQNEAQ (reference sequence). V was clipped by 5 bases and J by 5 bases, with 21 bases between them. This CDR3 is built from 17 residues. DNA of the CDR3: TGTGCCAGCAGCCCAGAGGACGAGTCGTTTAGAAATGAAAAACTGTTTTTT. Its protein product is CASSPEDESFRNEKLFF. Combining the CDR3 with reference TRBV7-9 and TRBJ1-4 gives the whole variable domain DTGVSQNPRHKITKRGQNVTFRCDPISEHNRLYWYRQTLGQGPEFLTYFQNEAQLEKSRLLSDRFSAERPKGSFSTLEIQRTEQGDSAMYLCASSPEDESFRNEKLFFGSGTQLSVL.

The chain recombines TRBV11-3 with TRBJ2-5; 7 nucleotides line up with TRBD2. Germline V CDR1 and CDR2: SGHNT, YENEEA. V was pared by 0 bases and J by 1 base, with 5 bases of the junction left unmatched. CDR3 length equals 16 residues. The CDR3 nucleotides are TGTGCCAGCAGCTTAGAACTAGCGCATATCCAAGAGACCCAGTACTTC. This codes for CASSLELAHIQETQYF.

The rearrangement uses TRBV7-9 and TRBJ2-7; 10 bases line up with TRBD1. Trimming at V came to 0 bases and at J to 3 bases, leaving 2 bases not matched to a gene. The CDR3 extends over 15 amino acids. From germline, CDR1 is SEHNR and CDR2 FQNEAQ (reference sequence). The CDR3, as DNA: TGTGCCAGCAGCTTAGCGGGACAGGGGTTCTACGAGCAGTACTTC. Translation gives CASSLAGQGFYEQYF.

The CDR3 is CASSLAYQETQYF. As DNA, the CDR3 is TGTGCCAGCAGCTTAGCGTACCAAGAGACCCAGTACTTC. The V and J genes are TRBV7-9 and TRBJ2-5; D call uncertain. There are 13 residues in the CDR3. From germline, CDR1 is SEHNR and CDR2 FQNEAQ (reference sequence). V lost 0 bases, J lost 0 bases, and 2 bases lay in between.

V is TRBV7-9 and J is TRBJ1-1; D is perhaps TRBD1 (5 bases). Germline CDR1 reads SEHNR; CDR2 reads FQNEAQ (reference sequence). V gave up 6 bases and J gave up 2 bases, with 10 bases separating them. This CDR3 contains 13 residues. DNA for the CDR3: TGTGCCAGCAGACCGGGGGTTAACACTGAAGCTTTCTTT. It translates to CASRPGVNTEAFF.

The chain is built from TRBV4-1 and TRBJ2-2; 14 nucleotides align to TRBD2. Germline assignment: CDR1 MGHRA and CDR2 YSYEKL. This CDR3 has 15 amino acids. V lost 1 base to trimming and J lost 8 bases; unmatched junction nucleotides: 0. CDR3 protein: CASSQGLAGGGELFF. The CDR3 DNA sequence: TGCGCCAGCAGCCAAGGACTAGCGGGAGGGGGGGAGCTGTTTTTT.

The rearrangement joins TRBV28 to TRBJ1-4, with TRBD1 as a possible D gene (5 bases). Trimming removed 7 bases from V and 3 bases from J, with 12 bases in between. Germline CDR1 is MDHEN and CDR2 is SYDVKM. This CDR3 contains 14 residues. Written as DNA, the CDR3 is TGTGCCAGCACCCGACAGCACCCTAATGAAAAACTGTTTTTT. Translating it yields CASTRQHPNEKLFF.

The rearrangement uses TRBV19 and TRBJ1-3; possibly TRBD1 for D (5 bases). The CDR3 has 18 amino acids. The germline V and J ends were trimmed by 3 bases and 0 bases, with 18 bases remaining between them. The germline CDR1 and CDR2 sequences are LNHDA and SQIVND (reference sequence). CDR3 amino acids: CASSIYPDNSYSGNTIYF. CDR3 nucleotide sequence: TGTGCCAGTAGTATTTATCCGGACAACTCGTACTCTGGAAACACCATATATTTT.

The rearrangement links TRBV4-1 to TRBJ2-1; D is perhaps TRBD1 (5 bases). This CDR3 has 15 amino acids. CDR1 is MGHRA and CDR2 is YSYEKL in the germline V gene. V was clipped by 0 bases and J by 10 bases, with 16 bases between them. The CDR3 DNA sequence: TGCGCCAGCAGCCAAGAGACACCCAGGGTCCTCGAGCAGTTCTTC. Its protein is CASSQETPRVLEQFF.

V gene TRBV7-9 combines with J gene TRBJ2-5; 8 bases are shared with TRBD1. The CDR3 runs to 15 residues. Trimming removed 5 bases from V and 0 bases from J; junction bases left unmatched: 5. Germline CDR1 is SEHNR and CDR2 is FQNEAQ (reference sequence). The CDR3 DNA sequence: TGTGCCAGCAGCCCCTCGGACAGGGACCAAGAGACCCAGTACTTC. Translated: CASSPSDRDQETQYF. Variable domain in full (rest from reference TRBV7-9 and TRBJ2-5): DTGVSQNPRHKITKRGQNVTFRCDPISEHNRLYWYRQTLGQGPEFLTYFQNEAQLEKSRLLSDRFSAERPKGSFSTLEIQRTEQGDSAMYLCASSPSDRDQETQYFGPGTRLLVL.

The chain combines TRBV30 with TRBJ2-5; a weak D match, TRBD2 (5 bases). The CDR3 runs to 13 residues. Germline V lookup: CDR1 GTSNPN, CDR2 SVGIG (reference sequence). With 2 bases removed from V and 5 bases from J, the gap between germline ends came to 12 bases. The CDR3 coding sequence is TGTGCCTGGAGTCCAGACTACTGGGAGACCCAGTACTTC. Its translation is CAWSPDYWETQYF.

The chain uses TRBV27 and TRBJ1-1; D not resolved. CDR1 MNHEY and CDR2 SMNVEV come from the germline V gene (reference sequence). The CDR3 has 15 residues. V lost 6 bases and J lost 2, with 16 bases in between. As DNA, the CDR3 is TGTGCCAGCAGCTTAGGACGGCACCCTAACACTGAAGCTTTCTTT. Translating gives CASSLGRHPNTEAFF.

Worth noting for this clone: The same CDR3 arises from other DNA sequences in this sample as well. The CDR3 spells CASSLGSYNEQFF. As DNA, the CDR3 is TGTGCCAGCAGCTTAGGCTCTTACAATGAGCAGTTCTTC. The V call is TRBV7-9, the J call TRBJ2-1; D remains ambiguous. V lost 1 base and J 4 bases, leaving 5 bases between the germline ends. The germline gives CDR1 SEHNR, CDR2 FQNEAQ (reference sequence). The CDR3 has 13 amino acids.

To note about this clone: The sample has other DNA sequences that encode this CDR3 too. V gene TRBV27 combines with J gene TRBJ1-1; a weak D match, TRBD1 (5 bases). Trimming stripped 3 bases from V and 6 bases from J, with 14 bases between. This CDR3 comprises 14 residues. Per the germline V gene, CDR1 is MNHEY and CDR2 is SMNVEV (reference sequence). The CDR3 region has the DNA TGTGCCAGCAGTTTCGTCGGGGGACGCGCTGAAGCTTTCTTT. This encodes CASSFVGGRAEAFF.

V is TRBV1 and J is TRBJ1-5. TRBV1 is a listed pseudogene. The CDR3 consists of 15 residues. The CDR3 spells CTSTPREGCNQPQHF. The CDR3 DNA reads TGCACCAGCACCCCCCGGGAGGGATGCAATCAGCCCCAGCATTTT.

A note on this clone: The same CDR3 also results from other DNA sequences found in this sample. This rearrangement joins TRBV9 to TRBJ2-3, with 7 positions matching TRBD1. The length of the CDR3 is 14 residues. Germline CDR1 SGDLS, CDR2 YYNGEE. Trimming at V came to 0 bases and at J to 3 bases, leaving 1 base not matched to a gene. CDR3 in amino acids: CASSVGQGTDTQYF. DNA of the CDR3: TGTGCCAGCAGCGTAGGACAGGGAACAGATACGCAGTATTTT. Full variable domain (missing parts from reference TRBV9 and TRBJ2-3): DSGVTQTPKHLITATGQRVTLRCSPRSGDLSVYWYQQSLDQGLQFLIQYYNGEERAKGNILERFSAQQFPDLHSELNLSSLELGDSALYFCASSVGQGTDTQYFGPGTRLTVL.

The chain couples TRBV23-1 to TRBJ2-1; the match to TRBD2 covers 13 bases. TRBV23-1 is an ORF, with its function uncertain. V trimming: 8 bases; J trimming: 7 bases; junction bases outside the gene matches: 2. The CDR3 totals 13 residues. CDR3 amino acids: CASEGLAGNEQFF. The CDR3 nucleotides are TGCGCCAGCGAGGGACTAGCGGGAAATGAGCAGTTCTTC.

V gene TRBV12-2 combines with J gene TRBJ2-2; TRBD2, the table's D call, lacks a check against the DNA. TRBV12-2 is labeled a pseudogene. The CDR3 spans 16 residues. CDR3 coding DNA: TGTGCAAGTCGCTTTAAGTCGGGTTTTCTGGGCGGGGAGCTGTTTTTT. Its translation: CASRFKSGFLGGELFF.

With respect to this clone: The identical CDR3 is also encoded by other nucleotide sequences in the sample. This rearrangement joins TRBV18 to TRBJ2-7; D is perhaps TRBD2 (5 bases). The V gene's germline CDR1 is KGHSH and CDR2 LQKENI. The CDR3 is 12 residues long. The V end lost 3 bases, the J end lost 3 bases, and 6 bases lay between the germline ends. CDR3 in amino acids: CASSPGSYEQYF. The CDR3 nucleotides read TGTGCCAGCTCACCTGGGAGCTACGAGCAGTACTTC.

The chain employs TRBV28 and TRBJ2-7; 10 bases are a match to TRBD2. Germline lookup yields CDR1 MDHEN and CDR2 SYDVKM. V trimming: 5 bases; J trimming: 6 bases; junction bases outside the gene matches: 4. The CDR3 is 13 amino acids. Here the CDR3 reads CASSPSGSSEQYF. The CDR3 DNA is TGTGCCAGCAGTCCTAGCGGGAGTAGCGAGCAGTACTTC.

The chain has TRBV13 and TRBJ1-1; D is unresolved. The germline V and J ends were trimmed by 2 bases and 0 bases, with 16 bases remaining between them. CDR1 and CDR2 (germline): PRHDT, FYEKMQ (reference sequence). The CDR3 spans 17 residues. CDR3 coding DNA: TGTGCCAGCAGCTTACCGGGGTATGCAGCAATGAACACTGAAGCTTTCTTT. This codes for CASSLPGYAAMNTEAFF.